This paragraph reports one T cell receptor beta chain. The CDR3 runs 14 residues. Trimming stripped 2 bases from V and 4 bases from J, with 12 bases between. Looked up from germline, CDR1 is SGHTA and CDR2 is FQGNSA. Original methodology: Reference gene primer amplification gave estimated nucleated cell counts. Produced via immunoSEQ multiplex PCR; TCRdb's table is partial and in-frame only. V, J and clone size are taken as reported in that table, and D and trimming were inferred from the DNA itself. The sample yields around 180,000 clones, 88% seen once. The data are from a study of blood T cell repertoires in COVID-19. Study information: Whether acute or convalescent, the COVID-19 samples came from the United States, Italy and Spain. The cDNA or gDNA used as material had been derived from T cells, B-cell-depleted T cells, or PBMCs.

The clonotype was recovered from a woman in her twenties or thirties with acute or convalescent COVID-19. The chain is built from TRBV7-2 and TRBJ2-7; no definite D call. Sequenced material: peripheral blood. CDR3 nucleotide sequence: TGTGCCAGCAGCTTATCCGACTCGTCTTACGAGCAGTACTTC. It codes for CASSLSDSSYEQYF.